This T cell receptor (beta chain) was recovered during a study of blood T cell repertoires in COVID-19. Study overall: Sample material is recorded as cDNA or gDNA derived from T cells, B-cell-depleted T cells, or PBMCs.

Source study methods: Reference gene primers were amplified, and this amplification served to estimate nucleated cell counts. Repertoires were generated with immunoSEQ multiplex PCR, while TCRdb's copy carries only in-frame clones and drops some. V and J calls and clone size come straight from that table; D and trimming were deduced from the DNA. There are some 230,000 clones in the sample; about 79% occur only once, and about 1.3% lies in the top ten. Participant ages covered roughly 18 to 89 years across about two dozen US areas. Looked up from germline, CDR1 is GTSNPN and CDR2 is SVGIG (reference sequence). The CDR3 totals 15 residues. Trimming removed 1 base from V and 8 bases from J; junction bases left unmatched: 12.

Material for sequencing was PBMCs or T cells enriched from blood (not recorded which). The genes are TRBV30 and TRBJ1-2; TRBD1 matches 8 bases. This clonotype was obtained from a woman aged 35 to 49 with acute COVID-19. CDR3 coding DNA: TGTGCCTGGAGTGGGGCAGGGGGCTATGTTTTAGGCTACACCTTC. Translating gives CAWSGAGGYVLGYTF.